This TCR beta chain was documented in a study of T cell repertoires in cytomegalovirus infection. V gave up 0 bases and J gave up 3 bases, with 7 bases separating them. The germline CDR1 and CDR2 sequences are SGHRS and YFSETQ. The CDR3 is made up of 13 amino acids. TCRdb reprocessed the reads via MiXCR and lists one record per CDR3 protein. The data hold 500,000 or so distinct CDR3 sequences, with approximately 15% observed a single time. The origin of this receptor is a human donor in good health (CMV status not recorded). Some clones in this sample may be carry-over from other donors' samples. The chain combines TRBV5-1 with TRBJ2-7; unclear D gene. Sequencing input: CD8+ T cells from PBMCs. The chain's CDR3 is CASSLDWSYEQYF. The CDR3 region has the DNA TGCGCCAGCAGCTTGGATTGGAGCTACGAGCAGTACTTC.